Listed here are 3 T cell receptor beta chains from one sample, sequenced in a study of T cell responses to AZD1222 COVID-19 vaccine. Method: immunoSEQ multiplex PCR; TCRdb's copy keeps in-frame clones and lacks some. The table lists roughly 140,000 clones, less than 95% of them singletons, with about 3% in the top ten. The sequencing here drew on peripheral blood, taken on day 0 of AZD1222 vaccination. The source is an adult in good health.

The table lists this clone with a count of one. The CDR3 here is CASSPGRVPYEQYF. As DNA, the CDR3 is TGTGCCAGCAGCCCCGGGAGGGTACCATACGAGCAGTACTTC. V and J are TRBV6-2 or TRBV6-3 and TRBJ2-7; 8 bases are shared with TRBD2. The germline CDR1 and CDR2 sequences are MNHEY and SVGEGT. The CDR3 covers 14 residues. Unmatched junction bases numbered 8, after V lost 6 bases and J lost 4 bases.

This clone has only one observation. The CDR3 DNA reads as TGCGCCAGCAGCTTAAACAGGGGGGGCTTAGATACGCAGTATTTT. Its protein product is CASSLNRGGLDTQYF. The chain has TRBV5-1 and TRBJ2-3, with D tentatively TRBD1 (8 bases). Germline CDR1 and CDR2: SGHRS and YFSETQ. V lost 2 bases to trimming and J lost 5 bases, with 15 bases between them. This CDR3 comprises 15 residues.

The rearrangement joins TRBV19 to TRBJ1-3; unclear D gene. CDR1 and CDR2 (germline): LNHDA, SQIVND (reference sequence). This CDR3 has 16 residues. V shed 1 base and J shed 2 bases, with 12 bases lying between them. The CDR3 DNA reads as TGTGCCAGTAGTATAGGAATCTCCTCTGCTGGAAACACCATATATTTT. Translation: CASSIGISSAGNTIYF.